One and the same sample provided the 29 T cell receptor beta chains below, sequenced in a study of neoadjuvant anti-PD-1 for oral cavity cancer. The table came from immunoSEQ multiplex PCR; TCRdb's copy has only in-frame clones and leaves some out. The sample lists fewer than 90,000 clones; about 85% were seen once. Time point specified: after neoadjuvant nivolumab, at surgical resection. The source material was PBMCs, sampled after nivolumab (anti-PD-1) treatment. Receptors were obtained from a person between 40 and 85 years old with oral cavity squamous cell carcinoma.

The V call is TRBV18, the J call TRBJ2-5; D is ambiguous. Trimming took off 3 bases at V and 1 base at J, with 6 bases between the two ends. CDR1 KGHSH and CDR2 LQKENI come from the germline V gene. The CDR3 runs 13 residues. The CDR3 DNA reads TGTGCCAGCTCACCTTCCCTCCAAGAGACCCAGTACTTC. Residues: CASSPSLQETQYF.

This chain links TRBV11-3 with TRBJ2-3, with D maybe TRBD2 (6 bases). The CDR3 has 15 residues. V was clipped by 5 bases and J by 5 bases, with 17 bases between them. From germline, CDR1 is SGHNT and CDR2 YENEEA. The DNA for the CDR3 is TGTGCCAGCAGCCTCCTAGGAGGGACGGGAGATACGCAGTATTTT. It is translated as CASSLLGGTGDTQYF.

A word on this clone: Other DNA sequences from this sample encode an identical CDR3 as well. The chain carries TRBV19 and TRBJ2-1; perhaps D is TRBD1 or TRBD2 (5 bases each). Trimming took off 3 bases at V and 0 bases at J, with 9 bases between the two ends. The CDR3 length is 15 residues. Germline V lookup: CDR1 LNHDA, CDR2 SQIVND (reference sequence). The CDR3 DNA sequence: TGTGCCAGTAGTATTTCAGGGAGCTCCTACAATGAGCAGTTCTTC. Amino acid sequence: CASSISGSSYNEQFF. Supplemented by reference TRBV19 and TRBJ2-1, the full variable domain reads DGGITQSPKYLFRKEGQNVTLSCEQNLNHDAMYWYRQDPGQGLRLIYYSQIVNDFQKGDIAEGYSVSREKKESFPLTVTSAQKNPTAFYLCASSISGSSYNEQFFGPGTRLTVL.

The gene calls are TRBV19 and TRBJ2-3, with 10 bases lining up with TRBD2. The V gene's germline CDR1 is LNHDA and CDR2 SQIVND (reference sequence). This CDR3 has 16 amino acids. J lost 5 bases, V lost 9 bases, and 14 bases had no gene match. The CDR3 protein is CASSSGRVLHGDTQYF. The CDR3 region has the DNA TGTGCCAGCAGCAGCGGGAGGGTACTGCATGGAGATACGCAGTATTTT.

The sample holds one count of this clone. The chain combines TRBV13 with TRBJ2-2, with a possible D match to TRBD2 (5 bases). There are 13 residues in the CDR3. Germline V lookup: CDR1 PRHDT, CDR2 FYEKMQ (reference sequence). V shed 6 bases and J shed 4 bases, with 9 bases lying between them. The CDR3 DNA reads TGTGCCAGCAGACGTGCGGGCACCGGGGAGCTGTTTTTT. This translates into CASRRAGTGELFF.

This clone occurred once. This rearrangement joins TRBV5-6 to TRBJ2-7, with 8 bases fitting TRBD2. Germline V gene lookup returns CDR1 SGHDT and CDR2 YYEEEE. Trimming took 4 bases from V and 5 from J; bases not matched to a gene: 8. This CDR3 comprises 14 residues. This chain's CDR3 is CASSLGRAIDEQYF. The CDR3 DNA is TGTGCCAGCAGCCTCGGGAGGGCCATTGACGAGCAGTACTTC.

The chain recombines TRBV9 with TRBJ1-2; D ambiguous. The germline V gene has CDR1 SGDLS and CDR2 YYNGEE. V was clipped by 0 bases and J by 0 bases, with 12 bases between them. The CDR3 is made up of 16 amino acids. The CDR3, as DNA: TGTGCCAGCAGCGTAGGGGAGAGGACGGCTAACTATGGCTACACCTTC. It yields the protein CASSVGERTANYGYTF. Supplemented by reference TRBV9 and TRBJ1-2, the full variable domain reads DSGVTQTPKHLITATGQRVTLRCSPRSGDLSVYWYQQSLDQGLQFLIQYYNGEERAKGNILERFSAQQFPDLHSELNLSSLELGDSALYFCASSVGERTANYGYTFGSGTRLTVV.

CDR3 residues: CASSLYGGTGANVLTF. Here the CDR3 DNA reads TGTGCCAGCAGTTTGTATGGGGGTACGGGGGCCAACGTCCTGACTTTC. The chain couples TRBV27 to TRBJ2-6; the D call may be TRBD1 or TRBD2 (5 bases each). CDR1 is MNHEY and CDR2 is SMNVEV in the germline V gene (reference sequence). The CDR3 is made up of 16 amino acids. Trimming shortened V by 3 bases and J by 4 bases, and 13 bases separated the two germline ends. The full variable domain, rest sourced from reference TRBV27 and TRBJ2-6, is EAQVTQNPRYLITVTGKKLTVTCSQNMNHEYMSWYRQDPGLGLRQIYYSMNVEVTDKGDVPEGYKVSRKEKRNFPLILESPSPNQTSLYFCASSLYGGTGANVLTFGAGSRLTVL.

The J gene is TRBJ2-3, the V gene TRBV27, with D possibly TRBD1 on 5 matching bases. V lost 4 bases and J 2 bases, leaving 16 bases between the germline ends. The CDR3 runs to 16 residues. Germline lookup yields CDR1 MNHEY and CDR2 SMNVEV (reference sequence). The CDR3, as DNA: TGTGCCAGCAGTTCGCGGACACCCGGCTCCACAGATACGCAGTATTTT. The encoded protein is CASSSRTPGSTDTQYF.

CDR3 in amino acids: CASSVAIAGVRYF. The CDR3, as DNA: TGTGCCAGCAGCGTAGCGATAGCGGGAGTTCGATATTTT. The chain combines TRBV9 with TRBJ2-3; 9 bases agree with TRBD2. This CDR3 is built from 13 residues. Germline V gives CDR1 SGDLS, CDR2 YYNGEE. V dropped 0 bases and J dropped 15; count of bases not matched to a gene: 8.

The CDR3 loop is CASSQEVTVFSGNTIYF. CDR3 DNA sequence: TGCGCCAGCAGCCAAGAGGTTACGGTCTTCTCTGGAAACACCATATATTTT. The rearrangement links TRBV4-1 to TRBJ1-3; no firm D call. This CDR3 contains 17 residues. Germline V gene data show CDR1 as MGHRA and CDR2 as YSYEKL. V was pared by 0 bases and J by 0 bases, with 12 bases between.

J is TRBJ2-1 and V is TRBV6-4; D perhaps matches TRBD1 (5 bases). The V gene lost 0 bases and the J gene lost 8 bases, with 11 bases spanning the gap. This CDR3 contains 14 residues. Per the germline V gene, CDR1 is MRHNA and CDR2 is SNTAGT. The CDR3 is CASSDSGWGDEQFF. CDR3 nucleotide sequence: TGTGCCAGCAGTGACTCGGGGTGGGGCGATGAGCAGTTCTTC.

The chain recombines TRBV5-1 with TRBJ2-1; D gene ambiguous. The CDR3 has 13 residues. V dropped 0 bases and J dropped 3 bases, with 4 bases sitting between them. Per the germline V gene, CDR1 is SGHRS and CDR2 is YFSETQ. CDR3 sequence: CASSLGSYNEQFF. CDR3 in DNA: TGCGCCAGCAGCTTGGGCAGCTACAATGAGCAGTTCTTC.

This chain uses TRBV6-5 with TRBJ1-5; unclear D gene. V gave up 6 bases and J gave up 7 bases, with 19 bases separating them. This CDR3 region has 15 residues. Germline V gene sequence: CDR1 MNHEY, CDR2 SVGAGI. CDR3 nucleotide sequence: TGTGCCAGCAGCCGCGAGGGAGGCGGGCGACAGCCCCAGCATTTT. Its translation is CASSREGGGRQPQHF.

The chain is built from TRBV6-5 and TRBJ2-1; D call uncertain. Looked up from germline, CDR1 is MNHEY and CDR2 is SVGAGI. CDR3 length equals 15 residues. With 7 bases removed from V and 4 bases from J, the gap between germline ends came to 17 bases. The CDR3 DNA is TGTGCCAGCACCCCCCGCTGGCGGAAATACAATGAGCAGTTCTTC. Encoded protein: CASTPRWRKYNEQFF.

The chain employs TRBV29-1 and TRBJ2-5; possibly TRBD2 for D (7 bases). V shed 7 bases and J shed 7 bases, with 19 bases lying between them. CDR1 and CDR2 from the germline V gene are SQVTM and ANQGSEA. The CDR3 is 13 residues long. The CDR3 sequence: CSADLGGRGTQYF. Written as DNA, the CDR3 is TGCAGCGCCGACCTGGGGGGGCGAGGGACCCAGTACTTC.

In this sample, this clone turned up a few times. V is TRBV7-9 and J is TRBJ2-3, with D perhaps TRBD1 (6 bases). The CDR3 is 15 amino acids. V was clipped by 5 bases and J by 1 base, with 13 bases between them. The V gene's germline CDR1 is SEHNR and CDR2 FQNEAQ (reference sequence). Here the CDR3 reads CASSTTGQGTDTQYF. CDR3 DNA sequence: TGTGCCAGCAGCACCACAGGGCAGGGCACAGATACGCAGTATTTT.

This chain uses TRBV7-9 with TRBJ1-3; D possibly corresponds to TRBD1 (5 bases). CDR1 SEHNR and CDR2 FQNEAQ come from the germline V gene (reference sequence). V lost 1 base to trimming and J lost 1 base, with 14 bases between them. This CDR3 spans 17 amino acids. The CDR3 loop is CASSLGRDSASGNTIYF. CDR3 in DNA: TGTGCCAGCAGCTTAGGGCGGGACTCCGCATCTGGAAACACCATATATTTT. Drawing the rest from reference TRBV7-9 and TRBJ1-3, the complete variable domain is DTGVSQNPRHKITKRGQNVTFRCDPISEHNRLYWYRQTLGQGPEFLTYFQNEAQLEKSRLLSDRFSAERPKGSFSTLEIQRTEQGDSAMYLCASSLGRDSASGNTIYFGEGSWLTVV.

The genes are TRBV25-1 and TRBJ1-1; D possibly corresponds to TRBD1 (6 bases). CDR1 and CDR2 from the germline V gene are MGHDK and SYGVNS. Trimming cost V 4 bases and J 10 bases, with 7 bases left between them. CDR3 length: 10 residues. The chain's CDR3 is CASSGGGAFF. The CDR3 nucleotides are TGTGCCAGCAGTGGAGGGGGAGCTTTCTTT. The complete variable domain, with remaining parts taken from reference TRBV25-1 and TRBJ1-1, reads EADIYQTPRYLVIGTGKKITLECSQTMGHDKMYWYQQDPGMELHLIHYSYGVNSTEKGDLSSESTVSRIRTEHFPLTLESARPSHTSQYLCASSGGGAFFGQGTRLTVV.

The V call is TRBV5-1, the J call TRBJ2-3; D unclear. This CDR3 is built from 11 residues. From germline, CDR1 is SGHRS and CDR2 YFSETQ. V was pared by 6 bases and J by 2 bases, with 4 bases between. CDR3 nucleotides: TGCGCCAGCACCAACACAGATACGCAGTATTTT. Translating gives CASTNTDTQYF.

This chain joins TRBV7-9 and TRBJ2-4, with TRBD1 matching 7 bases. V was pared by 3 bases and J by 4 bases, with 12 bases of the junction left unmatched. Germline assignment: CDR1 SEHNR and CDR2 FQNEAQ (reference sequence). This CDR3 is built from 17 residues. This CDR3 reads CASSFGTGTAEKNIQYF. The CDR3 DNA sequence: TGTGCCAGCAGCTTCGGAACCGGGACAGCGGAAAAAAACATTCAGTACTTC.

This clone occurred a few times. This chain uses TRBV2 with TRBJ2-7, with 11 positions matching TRBD2. CDR1 and CDR2 from the germline V gene are SNHLY and FYNNEI. The CDR3 length is 13 residues. Germline trimming cut 10 bases from V and 3 bases from J; bases unmatched to any gene: 5. The CDR3 sequence is CANPGTSGYEQYF. As DNA, the CDR3 is TGTGCCAACCCGGGGACTAGCGGCTACGAGCAGTACTTC.

V gene TRBV2 combines with J gene TRBJ2-7; D possibly corresponds to TRBD1 (5 bases). V lost 7 bases and J 4 bases, leaving 11 bases between the germline ends. CDR1 is SNHLY, CDR2 FYNNEI, per germline. This CDR3 contains 12 residues. CDR3 nucleotide sequence: TGTGCCAGCACCCCAGGGATATACGAGCAGTACTTC. Its translation is CASTPGIYEQYF.

The V and J genes are TRBV7-8 and TRBJ1-5, with TRBD1 matching 7 bases. Germline CDR1 is SGHVS and CDR2 is FQNEAQ. The CDR3 runs to 15 residues. The V segment lost 6 bases and the J segment 2 bases; nucleotides outside the gene matches: 7. CDR3 nucleotide sequence: TGTGCCAGCAGTCTCGACAGGGTCGGCAATCAGCCCCAGCATTTT. Amino acid sequence: CASSLDRVGNQPQHF.

V is TRBV5-1 and J is TRBJ1-1; TRBD1 agrees at 9 bases. The CDR3 is 14 residues long. From germline, CDR1 is SGHRS and CDR2 YFSETQ. V lost 5 bases, J lost 5 bases, and 7 bases stayed unmatched. The CDR3 sequence is CASRGGDRVTEAFF. For the CDR3, the DNA is TGCGCCAGCAGGGGAGGGGACAGGGTGACTGAAGCTTTCTTT.

This chain links TRBV13 with TRBJ2-7; either TRBD1 or TRBD2 may fit D (5 bases each). CDR3 length equals 14 residues. V was shortened by 5 bases and J by 7 bases, with 18 bases between the two germline ends. Germline lookup yields CDR1 PRHDT and CDR2 FYEKMQ (reference sequence). The CDR3 loop reads CASSENGAIGEQYF. The CDR3 DNA reads TGTGCCAGCAGCGAAAACGGGGCTATAGGGGAGCAGTACTTC.

The rearrangement uses TRBV10-3 and TRBJ2-1; tentative D call: TRBD1 (5 bases). The CDR3 covers 15 residues. Germline loops: CDR1 ENHRY, CDR2 SYGVKD. The V and J ends lost 3 bases and 4 bases respectively, with 13 bases between them. The CDR3, as DNA: TGTGCCATCAGTGATTCAGGGAATATGTACAATGAGCAGTTCTTC. This translates into CAISDSGNMYNEQFF.

This clone has a handful of counts. J is TRBJ2-5 and V is TRBV15; the D is unclear. The ends were cut back, 1 base at V and 4 bases at J, with 7 bases in the middle. Germline CDR1 LNHNV, CDR2 YYDKDF (reference sequence). This CDR3 is built from 13 residues. CDR3 DNA sequence: TGTGCCACCAGCAGAGGAGTAGTAGAGACCCAGTACTTC. This gives the protein CATSRGVVETQYF.

This clone has a single count. This rearrangement joins TRBV5-1 to TRBJ2-1; TRBD2 matches 14 bases. J lost 6 bases, V lost 0 bases, and 5 bases had no gene match. CDR1 is SGHRS, CDR2 YFSETQ, per germline. The CDR3 runs 17 residues. The CDR3 nucleotides read TGCGCCAGCAGCTTGGGACTAGCGGGAGGGCCAGGCAATGAGCAGTTCTTC. It specifies CASSLGLAGGPGNEQFF.